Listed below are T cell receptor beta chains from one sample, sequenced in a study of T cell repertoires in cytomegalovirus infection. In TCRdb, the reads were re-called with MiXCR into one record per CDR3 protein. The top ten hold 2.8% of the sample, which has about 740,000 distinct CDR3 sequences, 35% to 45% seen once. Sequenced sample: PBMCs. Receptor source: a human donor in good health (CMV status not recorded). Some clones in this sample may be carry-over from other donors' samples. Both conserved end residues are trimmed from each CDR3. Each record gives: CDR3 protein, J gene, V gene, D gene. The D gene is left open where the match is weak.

cdr3_aa: ASSLSGVGTGNTIY; j_call: TRBJ1-3; v_call: TRBV5-8; d_call: .
cdr3_aa: ASSFGVAGRNEQF; j_call: TRBJ2-1; v_call: TRBV12-3/TRBV12-4; d_call: TRBD2
cdr3_aa: ASSQLAGGEETQY; j_call: TRBJ2-5; v_call: TRBV4-1; d_call: TRBD2
cdr3_aa: ASSEVGRGYEQY; j_call: TRBJ2-7; v_call: TRBV6-1; d_call: TRBD2
cdr3_aa: ASSQAGTSGRIWF; j_call: TRBJ2-1; v_call: TRBV4-1; d_call: TRBD2
cdr3_aa: ASSTRGAHNSPLH; j_call: TRBJ1-6; v_call: TRBV12-3/TRBV12-4; d_call: .
cdr3_aa: ASSSGQGLVDTQY; j_call: TRBJ2-3; v_call: TRBV7-2; d_call: TRBD1
cdr3_aa: ASSFAGTSVDEQY; j_call: TRBJ2-7; v_call: TRBV28; d_call: TRBD2
cdr3_aa: ASSSHSTGDEQY; j_call: TRBJ2-7; v_call: TRBV27; d_call: .
cdr3_aa: ASSETGYGYT; j_call: TRBJ1-2; v_call: TRBV6-1; d_call: .
cdr3_aa: ASSRAAGGHNYNYGYT; j_call: TRBJ1-2; v_call: TRBV7-6; d_call: .
cdr3_aa: ASSLALAGGQKTQY; j_call: TRBJ2-5; v_call: TRBV5-1; d_call: TRBD2
cdr3_aa: ATSGRASGSNEQF; j_call: TRBJ2-1; v_call: TRBV24-1; d_call: TRBD2
cdr3_aa: ASSQEFGGRPGNEQF; j_call: TRBJ2-1; v_call: TRBV4-3; d_call: TRBD2
cdr3_aa: ASSLRLAGGPNTGELF; j_call: TRBJ2-2; v_call: TRBV7-6; d_call: TRBD2
cdr3_aa: ASSSFGPLDEAF; j_call: TRBJ1-1; v_call: TRBV28; d_call: .
cdr3_aa: ASREGARSVAGELF; j_call: TRBJ2-2; v_call: TRBV12-3/TRBV12-4; d_call: .
cdr3_aa: ASSLEAGLNSYEQY; j_call: TRBJ2-7; v_call: TRBV7-9; d_call: .
cdr3_aa: ASSNFQGNTEAF; j_call: TRBJ1-1; v_call: TRBV7-2; d_call: .
cdr3_aa: ASSGQQSSYNEQF; j_call: TRBJ2-1; v_call: TRBV19; d_call: .
cdr3_aa: ASSETGQDKAF; j_call: TRBJ1-1; v_call: TRBV6-1; d_call: TRBD1
cdr3_aa: ASSENRVNGIEQF; j_call: TRBJ2-1; v_call: TRBV2; d_call: .
cdr3_aa: ASAQGLNTEAF; j_call: TRBJ1-1; v_call: TRBV6-5; d_call: .
cdr3_aa: ASSLGLAGGHEQL; j_call: TRBJ2-1; v_call: TRBV5-1; d_call: TRBD2
cdr3_aa: ASSAQGMYTEAF; j_call: TRBJ1-1; v_call: TRBV7-8; d_call: .
cdr3_aa: AWSVRRGDQPQH; j_call: TRBJ1-5; v_call: TRBV30; d_call: .
cdr3_aa: ASSPGLAGWTGELF; j_call: TRBJ2-2; v_call: TRBV11-2; d_call: TRBD2
cdr3_aa: ASSLGRLNTEAF; j_call: TRBJ1-1; v_call: TRBV7-2; d_call: .
cdr3_aa: ASSFSAGQLYA; j_call: TRBJ1-2; v_call: TRBV19; d_call: .
cdr3_aa: SAVDGSYEQY; j_call: TRBJ2-7; v_call: TRBV20-1; d_call: .
cdr3_aa: ASSLNFVAF; j_call: TRBJ1-1; v_call: TRBV12-3/TRBV12-4; d_call: .
cdr3_aa: AWNDGGVSGNTIY; j_call: TRBJ1-3; v_call: TRBV30; d_call: .
cdr3_aa: AIASPSGMGSYNEQF; j_call: TRBJ2-1; v_call: TRBV24-1; d_call: .
cdr3_aa: ASRRDRGGYT; j_call: TRBJ1-2; v_call: TRBV12-3/TRBV12-4; d_call: TRBD1
cdr3_aa: ASSPDLTVAQPQH; j_call: TRBJ1-5; v_call: TRBV7-2; d_call: .
cdr3_aa: ASSRAGTSVNEQF; j_call: TRBJ2-1; v_call: TRBV12-3/TRBV12-4; d_call: TRBD2
cdr3_aa: ASRPGTSGPYEQY; j_call: TRBJ2-7; v_call: TRBV12-3/TRBV12-4; d_call: TRBD2
cdr3_aa: ASSHGQGLYEQY; j_call: TRBJ2-7; v_call: TRBV12-3/TRBV12-4; d_call: TRBD1
cdr3_aa: ASTPTLGDRYNEQF; j_call: TRBJ2-1; v_call: TRBV19; d_call: .
cdr3_aa: ACHQGGWSREQY; j_call: TRBJ2-7; v_call: TRBV30; d_call: .
cdr3_aa: ASSPLIGSRGNEQF; j_call: TRBJ2-1; v_call: TRBV6-1; d_call: .
cdr3_aa: SSSPVATGEQF; j_call: TRBJ2-1; v_call: TRBV7-9; d_call: .
cdr3_aa: ASSFHGPNEQF; j_call: TRBJ2-1; v_call: TRBV7-6; d_call: .
cdr3_aa: ASRTGVSNEAF; j_call: TRBJ1-1; v_call: TRBV7-2; d_call: TRBD1
cdr3_aa: ASRFGQGRYSPLH; j_call: TRBJ1-6; v_call: TRBV7-8; d_call: TRBD1
cdr3_aa: SAILGLVAYNEQF; j_call: TRBJ2-1; v_call: TRBV20-1; d_call: TRBD2
cdr3_aa: SASGWRGTDTQY; j_call: TRBJ2-3; v_call: TRBV20-1; d_call: .
cdr3_aa: ASSLLPGVKAGELF; j_call: TRBJ2-2; v_call: TRBV28; d_call: .
cdr3_aa: ASRPSRVQPQH; j_call: TRBJ1-5; v_call: TRBV28; d_call: .
cdr3_aa: ASSREGTNQETQY; j_call: TRBJ2-5; v_call: TRBV7-6; d_call: .
cdr3_aa: SGWDAAGYGYT; j_call: TRBJ1-2; v_call: TRBV20-1; d_call: .
cdr3_aa: ASSLERRGNIQY; j_call: TRBJ2-4; v_call: TRBV6-5; d_call: .
cdr3_aa: ATTDGNEQF; j_call: TRBJ2-1; v_call: TRBV6-1; d_call: .
cdr3_aa: ASRMGTIQGNTEAF; j_call: TRBJ1-1; v_call: TRBV12-3/TRBV12-4; d_call: .